These 27 T cell receptor beta chains were all obtained from the same sample, sequenced in a study of T cell responses to AZD1222 COVID-19 vaccine. Assay used: immunoSEQ multiplex PCR; TCRdb lists only in-frame clones, some missing. This table holds under 20,000 clones, roughly 79% found once. Sequencing was performed on peripheral blood, taken 28 days after the second AZD1222 dose. Receptors originate from an adult who received the AZD1222 COVID-19 vaccine.

The CDR3 is CASRTSGAVTGELFF. The CDR3 bases are TGTGCCAGCAGGACTAGCGGGGCGGTTACCGGGGAGCTGTTTTTT. The chain is built from TRBV6-5 and TRBJ2-2; 11 nucleotides match TRBD2. The J segment lost 5 bases and the V segment lost 6 bases, leaving 5 bases of the junction unmatched. Per the germline V gene, CDR1 is MNHEY and CDR2 is SVGAGI. This CDR3 has 15 residues.

This clone was recorded a few times. V and J are TRBV5-1 and TRBJ2-1; 8 bases agree with TRBD1. CDR1 and CDR2 (germline): SGHRS, YFSETQ. The CDR3 has 15 residues. The junction had 10 bases not matched to a gene; V was cut back by 4 bases and J by 7 bases. CDR3 in amino acids: CASSTGQGVSNEQFF. The CDR3 nucleotides read TGCGCCAGCAGCACTGGACAGGGCGTGTCGAATGAGCAGTTCTTC. Full variable domain (rest looked up from reference TRBV5-1 and TRBJ2-1): KAGVTQTPRYLIKTRGQQVTLSCSPISGHRSVSWYQQTPGQGLQFLFEYFSETQRNKGNFPGRFSGRQFSNSRSEMNVSTLELGDSALYLCASSTGQGVSNEQFFGPGTRLTVL.

By sample fraction, this clone is medium-sized (0.01 to 0.1%). This chain joins TRBV9 and TRBJ1-1; 7 nucleotides line up with TRBD1. Per the germline V gene, CDR1 is SGDLS and CDR2 is YYNGEE. V was clipped by 1 base and J by 5 bases; unmatched bases: 11. The CDR3 extends over 16 amino acids. The CDR3 protein is CASSVTRETGKTEAFF. In DNA, the CDR3 is TGTGCCAGCAGCGTAACAAGGGAGACAGGGAAGACTGAAGCTTTCTTT.

In its sample, this clone was seen once. CDR3 in amino acids: CASSLYFKEEVNNEQFF. Here the CDR3 DNA reads TGCGCCAGCAGCTTGTATTTCAAGGAGGAGGTTAACAATGAGCAGTTCTTC. V and J are TRBV5-1 and TRBJ2-1, with a possible D match to TRBD2 (5 bases). V was clipped by 1 base and J by 5 bases, with 19 bases between them. The CDR3 runs 17 residues. From germline, CDR1 is SGHRS and CDR2 YFSETQ.

This chain links TRBV5-4 with TRBJ2-1; the match to TRBD1 covers 10 bases. This CDR3 is built from 17 residues. V lost 0 bases, J lost 4 bases, and 7 bases stayed unmatched. CDR1 SGHNT and CDR2 YYREEE come from the germline V gene (reference sequence). CDR3 DNA sequence: TGTGCCAGCAGCTTGGGGACAGGGGGAGTGGGATACAATGAGCAGTTCTTC. Translation gives CASSLGTGGVGYNEQFF.

V and J are TRBV10-2 and TRBJ2-5; D is possibly TRBD1 or TRBD2 (6 bases each). With 6 bases removed from V and 5 bases from J, the gap between germline ends came to 16 bases. The CDR3 length is 14 residues. CDR1 and CDR2 from the germline V gene are WSHSY and SAAADI. CDR3 in amino acids: CASRATGGRETQYF. The CDR3 DNA sequence: TGCGCCAGCAGGGCGACAGGTGGGAGGGAGACCCAGTACTTC.

The chain couples TRBV19 to TRBJ1-2; D is unresolved. The germline V gene has CDR1 LNHDA and CDR2 SQIVND (reference sequence). V lost 8 bases and J 4 bases, leaving 17 bases between the germline ends. CDR3 length: 14 residues. The CDR3 DNA sequence: TGTGCCAGTTCGATTCATTCGGGCCTCTATGGCTACACCTTC. Protein sequence: CASSIHSGLYGYTF.

This chain connects TRBV18 to TRBJ2-7; D gene ambiguous. Germline assignment: CDR1 KGHSH and CDR2 LQKENI. The CDR3 loop spans 14 amino acids. The V gene lost 1 base and the J gene lost 6 bases, with 13 bases spanning the gap. The CDR3 sequence is CASSPLSNPVEQYF. The DNA of the CDR3 is TGTGCCAGCTCACCACTCTCTAACCCGGTCGAGCAGTACTTC.

The V and J genes are TRBV10-3 and TRBJ2-3; D is ambiguous. Per germline, CDR1 ENHRY and CDR2 SYGVKD. V lost 9 bases to trimming and J lost 0 bases, with 13 bases between them. CDR3 size: 14 residues. CDR3 residues: CAIAVLPSTDTQYF. As DNA, the CDR3 is TGTGCCATTGCGGTCCTTCCTAGCACAGATACGCAGTATTTT.

Within the sample, this clone is medium-sized (0.01 to 0.1%). This rearrangement joins TRBV4-1 to TRBJ2-2, with 9 positions matching TRBD1. J was trimmed by 3 bases and V by 4 bases; bases with no gene match: 3. The CDR3 is 15 residues long. Germline-derived CDR1 and CDR2 are MGHRA and YSYEKL. The CDR3 here is CASSLQGADTGELFF. The CDR3 DNA reads as TGCGCCAGCAGCCTACAGGGGGCGGACACCGGGGAGCTGTTTTTT.

This clone was observed a few times. The chain joins TRBV9 to TRBJ2-7; D gene uncertain. Trimming removed 3 bases at V and 0 bases at J, with 13 bases between. CDR1 and CDR2 (germline): SGDLS, YYNGEE. The CDR3 totals 15 residues. The CDR3 DNA sequence: TGTGCCAGCAGCGGACCCCCGGGCGTCTCCTACGAGCAGTACTTC. Protein: CASSGPPGVSYEQYF.

By frequency in the sample, this clone is medium-sized. The chain joins TRBV15 to TRBJ1-1; D gene ambiguous. This CDR3 contains 13 residues. V was trimmed by 0 bases and J by 5 bases, leaving 7 bases between them. CDR1 is LNHNV and CDR2 is YYDKDF in the germline V gene (reference sequence). The CDR3 reads CATSREPGTEAFF. CDR3 DNA: TGTGCCACCAGCAGAGAACCCGGGACTGAAGCTTTCTTT. Filled out from reference TRBV15 and TRBJ1-1, the complete variable domain reads DAMVIQNPRYQVTQFGKPVTLSCSQTLNHNVMYWYQQKSSQAPKLLFHYYDKDFNNEADTPDNFQSRRPNTSFCFLDIRSPGLGDTAMYLCATSREPGTEAFFGQGTRLTVV.

The chain couples TRBV6-2 or TRBV6-3 to TRBJ2-7; either TRBD1 or TRBD2 may supply D (7 bases each). Looked up from germline, CDR1 is MNHEY and CDR2 is SVGEGT. V lost 6 bases and J lost 5, with 17 bases in between. The CDR3 is 14 amino acids. The CDR3 DNA sequence: TGTGCCAGCAGCCCGACAGGGACTATAGACGAGCAGTACTTC. Translation gives CASSPTGTIDEQYF.

The CDR3 DNA sequence: TGCGCCAGCAGCCAAGAGGCCATCGGGGGCAGCACAGATACGCAGTATTTT. This translates into CASSQEAIGGSTDTQYF. V and J are TRBV4-3 and TRBJ2-3; D tentatively reads TRBD1 or TRBD2 (6 bases each). There are 17 residues in the CDR3. The V and J ends lost 0 bases and 0 bases respectively, with 13 bases between them. CDR1 is LGHNA, CDR2 YSLEER, per germline.

The V call is TRBV5-6, the J call TRBJ2-3; TRBD1 matches 10 bases. The CDR3 extends over 16 amino acids. Per germline, CDR1 SGHDT and CDR2 YYEEEE. The V and J ends lost 3 bases and 2 bases, in that order; junction bases with no gene match: 6. CDR3 loop: CASSSDRGRFTDTQYF. The CDR3 DNA reads as TGTGCCAGCAGCTCAGACAGGGGGCGATTCACAGATACGCAGTATTTT.

The chain carries TRBV6-5 and TRBJ1-1, with a weak D call TRBD1 (5 bases). The CDR3 loop spans 13 amino acids. Trimming took off 3 bases at V and 5 bases at J, with 10 bases between the two ends. CDR1 and CDR2 (germline): MNHEY, SVGAGI. This chain's CDR3 is CASSYDGGTEAFF. Written as DNA, the CDR3 is TGTGCCAGCAGTTATGATGGGGGGACTGAAGCTTTCTTT.

The chain employs TRBV11-1 and TRBJ2-7, with D possibly matching TRBD2 (6 bases). Germline V gene data show CDR1 as SGHAT and CDR2 as FQDESV (reference sequence). V lost 5 bases and J lost 2, with 13 bases in between. This CDR3 has 14 amino acids. CDR3 protein: CASSLTSGAYEQYF. The CDR3 DNA follows: TGTGCCAGCAGCCTTACTTCGGGAGCCTACGAGCAGTACTTC.

The chain uses TRBV4-2 and TRBJ1-2; TRBD1 is a possible D gene (6 bases). Between the trimmed V and J ends, which lost 0 bases and 5 bases, there was a span of 13 bases. Germline lookup yields CDR1 LGHNA and CDR2 YNFKEQ. The CDR3 totals 15 residues. The CDR3 DNA follows: TGTGCCAGCAGCCAAGATTGGGGGGCAGGGTATGGCTACACCTTC. It encodes CASSQDWGAGYGYTF.

V and J are TRBV6-2 or TRBV6-3 and TRBJ2-7; D is possibly TRBD1 (5 bases). This CDR3 comprises 12 residues. Germline V CDR1 and CDR2: MNHEY, SVGEGT. V lost 6 bases and J lost 3, with 9 bases in between. CDR3 in amino acids: CASSTGIYEQYF. The CDR3 DNA sequence: TGTGCCAGCAGCACAGGAATCTACGAGCAGTACTTC.

V and J are TRBV29-1 and TRBJ1-1; D remains unclear. Trimming shortened V by 0 bases and J by 5 bases, and 7 bases separated the two germline ends. From germline, CDR1 is SQVTM and CDR2 ANQGSEA. The CDR3 loop spans 12 amino acids. In DNA, the CDR3 is TGCAGCGTTGAAGACACCGAGACTGAAGCTTTCTTT. Its protein product is CSVEDTETEAFF.

This clone turned up a few times. The genes are TRBV11-2 and TRBJ1-4; D is ambiguous. The CDR3 runs to 16 residues. Looked up from germline, CDR1 is SGHAT and CDR2 is FQNNGV. Trimming stripped 5 bases from V and 3 bases from J, with 16 bases between. The CDR3 region is CASSARIPVPNEKLFF. As DNA, the CDR3 is TGTGCCAGCAGCGCCCGGATACCGGTACCTAATGAAAAACTGTTTTTT.

The V and J genes are TRBV21-1 and TRBJ2-7; TRBD1, as called in the table, went unchecked against the DNA. TRBV21-1 is a pseudogene segment. CDR3 length: 15 amino acids. CDR3 coding DNA: TGTGCCAGCAGCAAGAGGGGACAGATTACCTACGAGCAGTACTTC. Its protein product is CASSKRGQITYEQYF.

This clone was picked up a small number of times. This chain links TRBV10-3 with TRBJ2-7; 10 nucleotides line up with TRBD2. The CDR3 runs to 15 residues. The J segment lost 8 bases and the V segment lost 0 bases, leaving 7 bases of the junction unmatched. Germline V gives CDR1 ENHRY, CDR2 SYGVKD. The CDR3 DNA follows: TGTGCCATCAGTGAGTCGAGCGGGGGGGCCTCTAAGCAGTACTTC. Its protein product is CAISESSGGASKQYF.

V gene TRBV10-2 combines with J gene TRBJ1-6; D gene uncertain. CDR1 and CDR2 from the germline V gene are WSHSY and SAAADI. The CDR3 is 17 amino acids. V lost 4 bases to trimming and J lost 0 bases, with 13 bases between them. The chain's CDR3 is CASSARQASSYNSPLHF. In nucleotides, the CDR3 is TGCGCCAGCAGTGCACGTCAGGCGAGCTCCTATAATTCACCCCTCCACTTT.

The genes are TRBV5-8 and TRBJ2-1; perhaps TRBD2 as D (7 bases). The CDR3 covers 15 residues. With 4 bases removed from V and 8 bases from J, the gap between germline ends came to 19 bases. Per germline, CDR1 SGHTS and CDR2 YDEGEE. CDR3 region: CASSSTGGGFDEQFF. DNA for the CDR3: TGTGCCAGCAGCAGCACGGGGGGCGGGTTCGATGAGCAGTTCTTC.

The chain employs TRBV11-2 and TRBJ1-2; maybe TRBD1 (6 bases). The CDR3 spans 13 residues. The V gene's germline CDR1 is SGHAT and CDR2 FQNNGV. V was cut by 7 bases and J by 8 bases, with 17 bases left in between. The CDR3 bases are TGTGCCAGCACAGCTTGGAGGGGGGGAGGCTACACCTTC. As protein: CASTAWRGGGYTF.

The chain recombines TRBV12-3 or TRBV12-4 with TRBJ1-1; no clear D gene. The CDR3 totals 12 residues. Deletions cut 11 bases from V and 0 bases from J, with 10 bases between. The chain's CDR3 is CASGGLNTEAFF. The CDR3 region has the DNA TGTGCCTCCGGAGGACTGAACACTGAAGCTTTCTTT.